These 26 T cell receptor beta chains share one sample of origin, sequenced in a study of T cell responses to AZD1222 COVID-19 vaccine. The table came from immunoSEQ multiplex PCR; TCRdb's copy has only in-frame clones and leaves some out. The sample lists more than 75,000 clones, 90% occurring once. Sample: peripheral blood, taken on day 0 of AZD1222 vaccination. These receptors were collected from an adult in good health.

This sequence joins TRBV20-1 and TRBJ2-7, with 9 bases matching TRBD2. Germline trimming cut 3 bases from V and 6 bases from J; bases unmatched to any gene: 9. The germline CDR1 and CDR2 sequences are DFQATT and SNEGSKA (reference sequence). The CDR3 runs to 14 residues. CDR3 sequence: CSASLAGRWGEQYF. The DNA for the CDR3 is TGCAGTGCTAGTCTAGCGGGAAGGTGGGGCGAGCAGTACTTC.

CDR3 sequence (DNA): TGTGCCAGCAGCTTAGTCGGCGGCAAGGCGGGCTACACCTTC. It translates to CASSLVGGKAGYTF. The genes are TRBV7-2 and TRBJ1-2, with D unclear. CDR1 SGHTA and CDR2 FQGNSA come from the germline V gene. This CDR3 is 14 amino acids long. Trimming removed 1 base at V and 8 bases at J, with 14 bases between. The whole variable domain, remainder taken from reference TRBV7-2 and TRBJ1-2, is GAGVSQSPSNKVTEKGKDVELRCDPISGHTALYWYRQSLGQGLEFLIYFQGNSAPDKSGLPSDRFSAERTGGSVSTLTIQRTQQEDSAVYLCASSLVGGKAGYTFGSGTRLTVV.

This chain connects TRBV30 to TRBJ2-7; 15 bases align to TRBD2. The germline CDR1 and CDR2 sequences are GTSNPN and SVGIG (reference sequence). V lost 1 base to trimming and J lost 2 bases; unmatched junction nucleotides: 12. There are 19 residues in the CDR3. The CDR3 loop reads CAWSAKGLAGGASTYEQYF. Here the CDR3 DNA reads TGTGCCTGGAGTGCAAAGGGACTAGCGGGAGGAGCGTCTACCTACGAGCAGTACTTC.

The chain employs TRBV7-2 and TRBJ2-3; D may correspond to TRBD1 or TRBD2 (5 bases each). This CDR3 is built from 12 residues. The germline gives CDR1 SGHTA, CDR2 FQGNSA. V lost 0 bases and J lost 10, with 8 bases in between. The CDR3 DNA reads TGTGCCAGCAGCTTAGCTGGGACCCCGCAGTATTTT. Translating gives CASSLAGTPQYF.

This chain uses TRBV7-3 with TRBJ1-3; TRBD1 matches at 8 bases. With 5 bases clipped from V and 7 bases from J, the junction kept 7 bases outside the gene matches. The germline V gene has CDR1 SGHTA and CDR2 FQGTGA. CDR3 length: 14 residues. The CDR3: CASSPGQGSNTIYF. Written as DNA, the CDR3 is TGTGCCAGCAGCCCCGGACAGGGATCGAACACCATATATTTT.

V gene TRBV15 combines with J gene TRBJ1-4; possible D gene TRBD1, 5 bases. This CDR3 comprises 12 residues. Germline V gives CDR1 LNHNV, CDR2 YYDKDF (reference sequence). Trimming took off 3 bases at V and 8 bases at J, with 7 bases between the two ends. CDR3 DNA: TGTGCCACCAGCAGCCGGGGGGAAAAACTGTTTTTT. It is translated as CATSSRGEKLFF.

This chain's CDR3 is CASSPRDRIYNEQFF. CDR3 bases: TGTGCCAGCAGCCCCCGGGACAGGATCTACAATGAGCAGTTCTTC. The V call is TRBV7-2, the J call TRBJ2-1, with 8 nucleotides matching TRBD1. V was pared by 5 bases and J by 3 bases, with 6 bases of the junction left unmatched. From germline, CDR1 is SGHTA and CDR2 FQGNSA. The CDR3 totals 15 residues.

The chain joins TRBV5-4 to TRBJ2-2; 13 nucleotides line up with TRBD2. V shed 4 bases and J 5 bases; nucleotides not matched to a gene: 5. The CDR3 runs to 16 residues. Germline CDR1 and CDR2: SGHNT and YYREEE (reference sequence). The CDR3 here is CASSASTSGRTGELFF. CDR3 coding DNA: TGTGCCAGCAGCGCCTCGACTAGCGGGAGGACCGGGGAGCTGTTTTTT.

The chain is built from TRBV28 and TRBJ2-1; D unresolved. V was pared by 8 bases and J by 6 bases, with 11 bases between. This CDR3 spans 12 amino acids. Per the germline V gene, CDR1 is MDHEN and CDR2 is SYDVKM. The CDR3 DNA sequence: TGTGCCAGCGTTGGGCCGGGCAATGAGCAGTTCTTC. Amino acid sequence: CASVGPGNEQFF.

This rearrangement joins TRBV28 to TRBJ2-3, with TRBD1 as a possible D gene (5 bases). CDR3 size: 15 residues. V was shortened by 6 bases and J by 9 bases, with 22 bases between the two germline ends. CDR1 and CDR2 (germline): MDHEN, SYDVKM. The CDR3 nucleotides read TGTGCCAGCAGAAAAGGGGCAGGGTCAACTTGGACGCAGTATTTT. Protein sequence: CASRKGAGSTWTQYF.

The chain recombines TRBV19 with TRBJ2-2; D perhaps matches TRBD2 (6 bases). This CDR3 region has 18 residues. The V gene's germline CDR1 is LNHDA and CDR2 SQIVND (reference sequence). V was cut by 5 bases and J by 6 bases, with 25 bases left in between. The CDR3 bases are TGTGCCAGTAGTGACTGGCTAGCGCGAGGTTCCGGGTCCGGGGAGCTGTTTTTT. It translates to CASSDWLARGSGSGELFF. Variable domain in full (rest from reference TRBV19 and TRBJ2-2): DGGITQSPKYLFRKEGQNVTLSCEQNLNHDAMYWYRQDPGQGLRLIYYSQIVNDFQKGDIAEGYSVSREKKESFPLTVTSAQKNPTAFYLCASSDWLARGSGSGELFFGEGSRLTVL.

The gene calls are TRBV7-8 and TRBJ1-2; 10 bases align to TRBD1. The CDR3 sequence is 14 residues long. Germline CDR1 SGHVS, CDR2 FQNEAQ. After removal of 5 bases from V and 7 bases from J, the junction contained 7 bases not matched to a gene. The CDR3 DNA is TGTGCCAGCAGCCTGGTGGACAGGGGGTCTGGCTACACCTTC. Its translation is CASSLVDRGSGYTF.

The chain combines TRBV27 with TRBJ2-1, with 9 bases matching TRBD1. The germline V gene encodes CDR1 MNHEY and CDR2 SMNVEV (reference sequence). With 5 bases clipped from V and 1 base from J, the junction kept 9 bases outside the gene matches. CDR3 length: 17 residues. CDR3 amino acids: CASSPYLGQGSYNEQFF. CDR3 bases: TGTGCCAGCAGTCCATACTTGGGACAGGGTTCCTACAATGAGCAGTTCTTC.

The chain carries TRBV4-3 and TRBJ2-7, with D perhaps TRBD2 (5 bases). The CDR3 has 16 residues. Trimming stripped 0 bases from V and 4 bases from J, with 16 bases between. Germline values: CDR1 LGHNA, CDR2 YSLEER. CDR3 residues: CASSQDREIARYEQYF. In DNA form, the CDR3 reads TGCGCCAGCAGCCAAGATCGAGAAATAGCGCGGTACGAGCAGTACTTC.

This chain links TRBV3-1 (or the pseudogene TRBV3-2) with TRBJ2-2; D ambiguous. V shed 4 bases and J shed 7 bases, with 4 bases lying between them. This CDR3 contains 11 residues. In germline, CDR1 is LGHDT, CDR2 YNNKEL (reference sequence). CDR3 residues: CASSLDGELFF. For the CDR3, the DNA is TGTGCCAGCAGCCTAGACGGGGAGCTGTTTTTT.

This sequence joins TRBV29-1 and TRBJ2-7; D unresolved. CDR3 length: 10 amino acids. Germline values: CDR1 SQVTM, CDR2 ANQGSEA. V was shortened by 4 bases and J by 3 bases, with 4 bases between the two germline ends. The CDR3 region is CSVGDYEQYF. In DNA, the CDR3 is TGCAGCGTTGGGGACTACGAGCAGTACTTC.

The chain links TRBV5-6 to TRBJ2-7; weak D call: TRBD2 (6 bases). Trimming took off 4 bases at V and 6 bases at J, with 8 bases between the two ends. In germline, CDR1 is SGHDT, CDR2 YYEEEE. The CDR3 is 11 residues long. CDR3 sequence reads: CASSAGPEQYF. The DNA for the CDR3 is TGTGCCAGCAGCGCGGGGCCCGAGCAGTACTTC.

The chain joins TRBV3-1 (or the pseudogene TRBV3-2) to TRBJ2-5, with D perhaps matching TRBD1 (6 bases). Between the trimmed V and J ends, which lost 4 bases and 0 bases, there was a span of 15 bases. The CDR3 sequence is 16 residues long. Germline V CDR1 and CDR2: LGHDT, YNNKEL (reference sequence). Here the CDR3 reads CASSPDRGTYQETQYF. The CDR3 DNA follows: TGTGCCAGCAGCCCCGACCGTGGGACATACCAAGAGACCCAGTACTTC.

V and J are TRBV18 and TRBJ2-2; tentative D call: TRBD2 (6 bases). Germline lookup yields CDR1 KGHSH and CDR2 LQKENI. V lost 2 bases and J lost 1, with 17 bases in between. The CDR3 consists of 18 residues. CDR3 DNA: TGTGCCAGCTCACCAGTGGGAGGCCAACCTCGGAACACCGGGGAGCTGTTTTTT. Translated, it gives CASSPVGGQPRNTGELFF.

The chain carries TRBV10-3 and TRBJ1-1, with 7 bases that match TRBD1. Trimming cost V 5 bases and J 1 base; bases outside gene matches: 4. The germline CDR1 and CDR2 sequences are ENHRY and SYGVKD. The CDR3 runs 14 residues. The CDR3 is CAISQTGQNTEAFF. The CDR3 DNA sequence: TGTGCCATCAGTCAGACAGGGCAGAACACTGAAGCTTTCTTT.

V usage is TRBV28 and J usage is TRBJ2-2; D perhaps matches TRBD1 (5 bases). The CDR3 extends over 14 amino acids. In germline, CDR1 is MDHEN, CDR2 SYDVKM. V lost 3 bases and J 5 bases, leaving 10 bases between the germline ends. The CDR3 bases are TGTGCCAGCAGTTTCCTGACAGCGACCGGGGAGCTGTTTTTT. Translated, it gives CASSFLTATGELFF.

The J gene is TRBJ2-7, the V gene TRBV18; D remains unclear. The CDR3 loop spans 13 amino acids. Germline V CDR1 and CDR2: KGHSH, LQKENI. Trimming pared 6 bases from V and 5 bases from J, leaving 14 bases between. The CDR3, as DNA: TGTGCCAGCTCCCCCTCACCAGGCCACGAGCAGTACTTC. This translates into CASSPSPGHEQYF.

The CDR3 DNA is TGTGCCAGCAGCTTGGTCGGGGGAGTTGCAACTAATGAAAAACTGTTTTTT. Its translation: CASSLVGGVATNEKLFF. The chain carries TRBV5-6 and TRBJ1-4; D is perhaps TRBD1 (5 bases). CDR1 is SGHDT, CDR2 YYEEEE, per germline. Trimming pared 0 bases from V and 0 bases from J, leaving 12 bases between. There are 17 residues in the CDR3.

This clone was seen once. The chain couples TRBV5-4 to TRBJ2-2, with 15 bases that match TRBD2. The germline CDR1 and CDR2 sequences are SGHNT and YYREEE (reference sequence). The CDR3 totals 16 residues. V lost 7 bases and J lost 5; bases outside the gene matches: 6. The DNA for the CDR3 is TGTGCCAGCGGAGGACTAGCGGGAGGGCGGACCGGGGAGCTGTTTTTT. Translated: CASGGLAGGRTGELFF. Full variable domain (remainder filled in from reference TRBV5-4 and TRBJ2-2): ETGVTQSPTHLIKTRGQQVTLRCSSQSGHNTVSWYQQALGQGPQFIFQYYREEENGRGNFPPRFSGLQFPNYSSELNVNALELDDSALYLCASGGLAGGRTGELFFGEGSRLTVL.

The chain uses TRBV19 and TRBJ1-1; 9 nucleotides line up with TRBD1. V shed 4 bases and J 6 bases; nucleotides not matched to a gene: 6. The CDR3 consists of 14 residues. Per the germline V gene, CDR1 is LNHDA and CDR2 is SQIVND (reference sequence). CDR3 amino acids: CASSTHRGRAEAFF. The CDR3 bases are TGTGCCAGTAGTACTCACAGGGGGCGGGCTGAAGCTTTCTTT. The full variable domain, with the rest looked up from reference TRBV19 and TRBJ1-1, is DGGITQSPKYLFRKEGQNVTLSCEQNLNHDAMYWYRQDPGQGLRLIYYSQIVNDFQKGDIAEGYSVSREKKESFPLTVTSAQKNPTAFYLCASSTHRGRAEAFFGQGTRLTVV.

J is TRBJ2-2 and V is TRBV7-2; unclear D gene. The CDR3 loop spans 17 amino acids. The V gene's germline CDR1 is SGHTA and CDR2 FQGNSA. The germline V and J ends were trimmed by 5 bases and 1 base, with 17 bases remaining between them. The CDR3, as DNA: TGTGCCAGCAGCCCGAGACGTAGGAACTTGAACACCGGGGAGCTGTTTTTT. This sequence encodes CASSPRRRNLNTGELFF.